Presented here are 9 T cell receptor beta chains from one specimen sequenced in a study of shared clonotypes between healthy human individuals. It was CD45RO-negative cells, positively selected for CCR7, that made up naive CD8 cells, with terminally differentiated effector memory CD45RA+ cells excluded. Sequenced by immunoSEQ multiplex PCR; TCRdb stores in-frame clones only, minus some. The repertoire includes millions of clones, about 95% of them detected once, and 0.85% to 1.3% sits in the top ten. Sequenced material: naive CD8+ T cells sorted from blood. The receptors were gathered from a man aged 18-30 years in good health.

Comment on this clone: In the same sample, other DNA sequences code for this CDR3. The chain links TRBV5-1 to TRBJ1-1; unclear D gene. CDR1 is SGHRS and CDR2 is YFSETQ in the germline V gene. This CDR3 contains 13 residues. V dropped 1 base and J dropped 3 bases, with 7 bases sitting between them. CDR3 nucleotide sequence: TGCGCCAGCAGCTTGACCGGGGACACTGAAGCTTTCTTT. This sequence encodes CASSLTGDTEAFF.

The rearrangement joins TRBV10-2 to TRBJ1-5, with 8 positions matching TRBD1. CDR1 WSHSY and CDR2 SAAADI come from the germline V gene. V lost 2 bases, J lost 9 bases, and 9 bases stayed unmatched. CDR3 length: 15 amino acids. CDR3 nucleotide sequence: TGCGCCAGCAGTGAGGACGGCAGGGGGCTCGGGCCCCAGCATTTT. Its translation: CASSEDGRGLGPQHF.

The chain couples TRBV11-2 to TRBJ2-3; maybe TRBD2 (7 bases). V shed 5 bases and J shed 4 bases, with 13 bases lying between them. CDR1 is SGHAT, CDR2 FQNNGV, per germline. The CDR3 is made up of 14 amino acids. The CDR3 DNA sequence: TGTGCCAGCAGCAAACGCGGGGGCGCAGATACGCAGTATTTT. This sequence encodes CASSKRGGADTQYF.

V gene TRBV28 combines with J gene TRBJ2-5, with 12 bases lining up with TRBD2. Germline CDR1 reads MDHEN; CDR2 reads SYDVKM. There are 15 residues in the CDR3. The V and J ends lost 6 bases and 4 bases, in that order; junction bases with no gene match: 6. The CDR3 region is CASSRLAGVLETQYF. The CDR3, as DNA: TGTGCCAGCAGCCGACTAGCGGGGGTGCTAGAGACCCAGTACTTC.

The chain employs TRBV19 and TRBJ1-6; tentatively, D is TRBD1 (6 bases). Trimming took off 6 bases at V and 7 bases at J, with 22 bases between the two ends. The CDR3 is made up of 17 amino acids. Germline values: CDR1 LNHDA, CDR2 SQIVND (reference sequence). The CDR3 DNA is TGTGCCAGTAGCTCCTATTGGGCAGGGGAATCAAATTCACCCCTCCACTTT. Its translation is CASSSYWAGESNSPLHF.

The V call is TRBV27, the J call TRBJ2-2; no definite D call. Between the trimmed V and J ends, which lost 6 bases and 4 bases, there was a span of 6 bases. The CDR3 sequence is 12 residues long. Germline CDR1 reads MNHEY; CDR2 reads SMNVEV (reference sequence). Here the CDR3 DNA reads TGTGCCAGCAGGTCGTTCACCGGGGAGCTGTTTTTT. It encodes CASRSFTGELFF.

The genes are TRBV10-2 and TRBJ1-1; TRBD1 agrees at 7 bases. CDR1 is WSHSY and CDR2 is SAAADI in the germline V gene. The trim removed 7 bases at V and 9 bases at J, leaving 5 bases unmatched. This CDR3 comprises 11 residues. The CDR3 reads CASTQTGKAFF. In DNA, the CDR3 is TGCGCCAGCACCCAGACAGGGAAAGCTTTCTTT.

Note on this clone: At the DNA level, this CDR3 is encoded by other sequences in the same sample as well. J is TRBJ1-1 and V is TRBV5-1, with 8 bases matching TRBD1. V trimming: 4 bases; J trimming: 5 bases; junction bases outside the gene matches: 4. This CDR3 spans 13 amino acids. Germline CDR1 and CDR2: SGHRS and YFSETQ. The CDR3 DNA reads TGCGCCAGCAGCGGAACAGGGGGAACTGAAGCTTTCTTT. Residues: CASSGTGGTEAFF.

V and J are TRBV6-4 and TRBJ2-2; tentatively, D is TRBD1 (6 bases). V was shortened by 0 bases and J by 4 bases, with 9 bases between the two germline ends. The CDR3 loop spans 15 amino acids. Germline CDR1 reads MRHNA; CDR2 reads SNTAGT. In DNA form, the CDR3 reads TGTGCCAGCAGTGACTCGCCAGGGGTCACCGGGGAGCTGTTTTTT. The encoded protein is CASSDSPGVTGELFF.